This T cell receptor (beta chain) originates from a study of T cell changes during pregnancy in multiple sclerosis. About this clone itself: Other nucleotide sequences from this sample produce the same CDR3.

Germline values: CDR1 MDHEN, CDR2 SYDVKM. V gave up 2 bases and J gave up 7 bases, with 6 bases separating them. This CDR3 contains 11 residues. Sequencing was performed with immunoSEQ multiplex PCR; in TCRdb, only in-frame clones are kept and a portion is missing. In the table there are roughly 51,000 clones, around 94% of which are singletons. This sample comprised CD8+ T cells from peripheral blood mononuclear cells, obtained before pregnancy. This TCR was recovered from a female donor with multiple sclerosis, enrolled in a pregnancy study. V and J are TRBV28 and TRBJ2-7, with a weak D call TRBD2 (6 bases). The CDR3 loop is CASSLGGEQYF. CDR3 DNA sequence: TGTGCCAGCAGTTTAGGAGGGGAGCAGTACTTC.